This TCR beta chain was captured in a study of blood T cell repertoires in COVID-19 (TCRdb year 2020). Background for the entire study: Collaborator samples came from the United States, Italy and Spain and covered acute and convalescent phases of COVID-19. HLA class I and class II types, where available, came from metadata supplied by the sample provider rather than from assay-based typing. Sample metadata almost always included a de-identified subject ID, COVID-19 status, age in years and sex. Deeply sampled blood TCRbeta repertoires from subjects exposed to, actively infected with, or recovered from COVID-19 were included in the dataset. Samples were obtained from the ongoing ImmuneRACE study (first 160 participants) and from 1,254 subjects provided by 6 global collaborators. The material from the prospective study consisted of cDNA or gDNA derived from T cells, B-cell-depleted T cells, or PBMCs. The repertoires were released in a freely available public database meant as a resource for research on the immune response to SARS-CoV-2.

This clone was seen only a few times. Its antigen remains undetermined. Per-nucleotide qualities are absent, and no much larger clonotype sits a single base away. TCRbeta CDR3 regions were amplified from genomic DNA using the immunoSEQ Assay, a bias-controlled multiplex PCR. On the study's bioinformatics: The number of nucleated cells in each sample was estimated by amplification of reference gene primers within the assay. To quantify the absolute abundance of each unique TCRbeta CDR3 rearrangement, sequence reads were collapsed and filtered. For each sample, productive Simpson clonality was calculated by taking the square root of Simpson's diversity index across productive rearrangements. In TCRdb, the immuneACCESS table is reduced to in-frame sequences with V and J assigned. These tables do not hold every clone; where another copy was compared, an unresolved V gene accounts for under half, and the others remain unexplained. Clone size and V and J calls were adopted from that table, with D and trimming inferred from the DNA. The sample yields 160,000 or so clones; 75% to 90% were counted once. The top ten clones comprise around 16% of the sample.

Collaborating institutions collected whole blood in K2EDTA tubes following their own protocols. For TCRbeta analysis, collaborators shipped samples in one of three forms: frozen whole blood, isolated PBMCs, or DNA extracted from either of those sample types. The research as a whole found: How much clinical and demographic metadata was included differed by source and by participant, and the metadata was provided uncurated.

The V end gives up 5 bases and the J end 2 bases, leaving 9 bases in the junction not matched to a gene. The germline V gene (reference sequence) supplies CDR1 LGHDT and CDR2 YNNKEL. Spanning cysteine to phenylalanine, the CDR3 consists of 17 amino acids. The CDR3 DNA has 51 bases and is translated from base 1. The chain links TRBV3-1 (or the pseudogene TRBV3-2) with TRBJ1-4, with TRBD1 matching 9 junction bases. The origin of this receptor is a woman aged 40-49 years with acute or convalescent COVID-19. The sequenced sample consisted of peripheral blood. Here the CDR3 is given as CASSKRGTGRTNEKLFF. The base sequence is TGTGCCAGCAGCAAAAGAGGGACAGGGAGGACTAATGAAAAACTGTTTTTT.